The T cell receptor (beta chain) under discussion was sequenced for a study of blood T cells in healthy people across ages. Study context: Through template switching, about one barcoded beta molecule was captured per two T cells, as measured in model experiments.

In this sample, this clonotype turned up a few times. Its target is not known. Points from the study as a whole: Age brought a roughly linear fall in TCR beta diversity measured per million T cells. Naive and antigen-experienced cells were not separated, limiting conclusive comparison.

A sample-barcoded 5' primer and a J-beta primer mix were used in a second PCR of roughly 6 to 11 cycles. Each of the cDNA molecules was tagged by a template-switch adaptor with 12 random nucleotides. TCRdb itself ran the 5' RACE reads through MiXCR, one entry per CDR3 protein. Of 850,000 to 1,000,000 distinct CDR3 sequences detected, roughly 51% appear once; the ten largest clones hold about 20%. The CDR3 runs 18 residues. Between the trimmed V and J ends, which lost 6 bases and 7 bases, there was a span of 28 bases. Germline CDR1 is MNHEY and CDR2 is SMNVEV (reference sequence). This chain links TRBV27 with TRBJ2-1; D may match TRBD1 or TRBD2 (5 bases each). Source material: blood. The receptor's source is a woman aged 55-70 years in good health. CDR3 in amino acids: CASSSLGLGSLRGNEQFF. In DNA form, the CDR3 reads TGTGCCAGCAGCTCCTTGGGGCTGGGGAGCCTACGGGGTAATGAGCAGTTCTTC.